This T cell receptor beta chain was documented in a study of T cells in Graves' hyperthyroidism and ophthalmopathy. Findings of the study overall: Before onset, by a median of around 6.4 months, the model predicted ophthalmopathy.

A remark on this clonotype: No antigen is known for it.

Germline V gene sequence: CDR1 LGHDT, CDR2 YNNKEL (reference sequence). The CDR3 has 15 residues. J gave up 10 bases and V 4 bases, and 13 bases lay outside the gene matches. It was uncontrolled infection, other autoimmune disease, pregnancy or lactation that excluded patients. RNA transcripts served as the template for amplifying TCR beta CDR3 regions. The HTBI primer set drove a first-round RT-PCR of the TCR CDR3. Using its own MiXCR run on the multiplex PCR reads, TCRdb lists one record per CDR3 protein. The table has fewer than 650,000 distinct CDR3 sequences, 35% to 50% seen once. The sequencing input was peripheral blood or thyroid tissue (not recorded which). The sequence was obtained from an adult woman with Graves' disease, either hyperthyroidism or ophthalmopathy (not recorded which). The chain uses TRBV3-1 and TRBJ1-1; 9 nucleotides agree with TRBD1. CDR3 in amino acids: CASSRGDRGMGRAFF. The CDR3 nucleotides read TGTGCCAGCAGCCGTGGAGACAGGGGGATGGGAAGAGCTTTCTTT.